This passage covers 9 T cell receptor beta chains from one sample sequenced in a study of radiation and T cells in renal cell carcinoma. Assay: immunoSEQ multiplex PCR; the TCRdb copy retains only in-frame clones and omits some. The table records about 140,000 clones, around four fifths of them present only once. Time point here: baseline pretreatment blood. Regarding treatment: 15 Gy SBRT to primary tumor, nephrectomy 4 weeks later. The sample in question was blood, obtained from a patient whose treatment included radiotherapy and nephrectomy. The receptors come from a woman aged 45 to 65 with renal cell carcinoma.

The rearrangement links TRBV6-5 to TRBJ2-7; unclear D gene. The germline V and J ends were trimmed by 0 bases and 6 bases, with 6 bases remaining between them. Per germline, CDR1 MNHEY and CDR2 SVGAGI. The CDR3 length is 12 residues. In DNA form, the CDR3 reads TGTGCCAGCAGTTACTCCGGCCGCGAGCAGTACTTC. It translates to CASSYSGREQYF.

In this sample, this clone turned up many times. V and J are TRBV2 and TRBJ2-2; 9 nucleotides match TRBD2. The CDR3 sequence is 16 residues long. Looked up from germline, CDR1 is SNHLY and CDR2 is FYNNEI. Germline trimming cut 6 bases from V and 2 bases from J; bases unmatched to any gene: 7. CDR3 residues: CASSALAGPNTGELFF. CDR3 DNA sequence: TGTGCCAGCAGCGCCCTAGCGGGGCCTAACACCGGGGAGCTGTTTTTT.

The chain links TRBV25-1 to TRBJ1-2; D remains ambiguous. V shed 1 base and J shed 2 bases, with 8 bases lying between them. CDR1 and CDR2 from the germline V gene are MGHDK and SYGVNS. The CDR3 is 14 amino acids. This CDR3 reads CASSEFSRNYGYTF. CDR3 nucleotide sequence: TGTGCCAGCAGTGAATTCTCGAGAAACTATGGCTACACCTTC.

The V gene is TRBV5-6, the J gene TRBJ2-7; D gene unclear. The CDR3 runs 13 residues. In germline, CDR1 is SGHDT, CDR2 YYEEEE. V lost 4 bases, J lost 4 bases, and 12 bases lay in between. Written as DNA, the CDR3 is TGTGCCAGCAGCCCGGTCGGAAAATACGAGCAGTACTTC. Residues: CASSPVGKYEQYF. Variable domain in full (rest from reference TRBV5-6 and TRBJ2-7): DAGVTQSPTHLIKTRGQQVTLRCSPKSGHDTVSWYQQALGQGPQFIFQYYEEEERQRGNFPDRFSGHQFPNYSSELNVNALLLGDSALYLCASSPVGKYEQYFGPGTRLTVT.

The chain couples TRBV6-6 to TRBJ1-1, with D hard to call. Trimming stripped 2 bases from V and 3 bases from J, with 4 bases between. CDR3 size: 12 residues. Germline V gives CDR1 MNHNY, CDR2 SVGAGI (reference sequence). CDR3 in DNA: TGTGCCAGCAGTTACGCCTACACTGAAGCTTTCTTT. Translating gives CASSYAYTEAFF.

The V call is TRBV30, the J call TRBJ1-2; the D gene is possibly TRBD1 (6 bases). V lost 3 bases to trimming and J lost 4 bases, with 12 bases between them. In germline, CDR1 is GTSNPN, CDR2 SVGIG (reference sequence). The CDR3 has 13 amino acids. CDR3 protein: CAWSWGASYGYTF. The CDR3 nucleotides are TGTGCCTGGAGCTGGGGGGCAAGCTATGGCTACACCTTC.

The rearrangement links TRBV15 to TRBJ2-1; 13 nucleotides line up with TRBD2. The V segment lost 8 bases and the J segment 2 bases; nucleotides outside the gene matches: 9. Germline lookup yields CDR1 LNHNV and CDR2 YYDKDF (reference sequence). This CDR3 has 17 amino acids. CDR3 in amino acids: CATRGTSGAVTYNEQFF. The CDR3 nucleotides are TGTGCCACCCGCGGGACTAGCGGGGCCGTTACCTACAATGAGCAGTTCTTC.

The chain links TRBV6-6 to TRBJ2-7; no clear D gene. CDR1 and CDR2 from the germline V gene are MNHNY and SVGAGI (reference sequence). The CDR3 contains 11 residues. Trimming cost V 8 bases and J 5 bases, with 10 bases left between them. This CDR3 reads CASVGIDEQYF. The CDR3 DNA reads TGTGCCAGCGTAGGGATCGACGAGCAGTACTTC.

The V gene is TRBV7-2, the J gene TRBJ2-2, with D possibly being TRBD2 (6 bases). Germline V CDR1 and CDR2: SGHTA, FQGNSA. V was trimmed by 5 bases and J by 2 bases, leaving 15 bases between them. This CDR3 has 16 residues. For the CDR3, the DNA is TGTGCCAGCAGCCGGGGAGGCAGTTCTAACACCGGGGAGCTGTTTTTT. Its protein product is CASSRGGSSNTGELFF.